Below, 23 T cell receptor beta chains from the same sample are listed, as sequenced in a study of T cell responses to AZD1222 COVID-19 vaccine. The assay was immunoSEQ multiplex PCR, and TCRdb's table has in-frame clones only and misses some. The sample has some 100,000 clones; 70% to 90% are singletons. This specimen was peripheral blood, taken on day 0 of AZD1222 vaccination. These receptors came from an adult in good health.

The rearrangement links TRBV6-4 to TRBJ2-3, with 8 nucleotides matching TRBD2. Per germline, CDR1 MRHNA and CDR2 SNTAGT. The CDR3 spans 15 residues. The ends lost 3 bases at V and 3 bases at J; junction bases unmatched: 5. For the CDR3, the DNA is TGTGCCAGCAGTGAACGAGCGGGAGTTACAGATACGCAGTATTTT. As protein: CASSERAGVTDTQYF.

J is TRBJ1-4 and V is TRBV5-1, with 8 positions matching TRBD1. This CDR3 region has 16 residues. Germline CDR1 and CDR2: SGHRS and YFSETQ. V lost 4 bases to trimming and J lost 7 bases; unmatched junction nucleotides: 12. CDR3 in DNA: TGCGCCAGCAGCCCGACAGGGGAATACACGGGTGAAAAACTGTTTTTT. Protein product: CASSPTGEYTGEKLFF.

The sample holds one count of this clone. The chain links TRBV19 to TRBJ2-1; TRBD2 matches 10 bases. J lost 10 bases, V lost 8 bases, and 14 bases had no gene match. The CDR3 is 15 residues long. The germline gives CDR1 LNHDA, CDR2 SQIVND (reference sequence). The CDR3 DNA follows: TGTGCCAGTTCGACCTGGGATCTAGCGGGAGCCGAGCAGTTCTTC. Protein: CASSTWDLAGAEQFF. Drawing the rest from reference TRBV19 and TRBJ2-1, the complete variable domain is DGGITQSPKYLFRKEGQNVTLSCEQNLNHDAMYWYRQDPGQGLRLIYYSQIVNDFQKGDIAEGYSVSREKKESFPLTVTSAQKNPTAFYLCASSTWDLAGAEQFFGPGTRLTVL.

This clone was seen at least ten times. A read error may account for a junction end that differs from germline. This chain connects TRBV15 to TRBJ2-7; 7 bases are shared with TRBD1. Germline V gene sequence: CDR1 LNHNV, CDR2 YYDKDF (reference sequence). The CDR3 contains 16 residues. CDR3 sequence reads: CATSREKPGQIYEQYF. In DNA form, the CDR3 reads TGTGCCACCAGCCGAGAAAAACCGGGACAGATATACGAGCAGTACTTC.

CDR3 protein: CASSMTTFHSGNTIYF. In nucleotides, the CDR3 is TGTGCCAGTAGTATGACAACATTCCACTCTGGAAACACCATATATTTT. The genes are TRBV19 and TRBJ1-3; no clear D gene. V lost 3 bases and J 0 bases, leaving 12 bases between the germline ends. The CDR3 totals 16 residues. Per germline, CDR1 LNHDA and CDR2 SQIVND (reference sequence).

V gene TRBV28 combines with J gene TRBJ1-1, with D perhaps TRBD1 (5 bases). V was cut by 6 bases and J by 3 bases, with 17 bases left in between. This CDR3 region has 15 residues. Germline CDR1 reads MDHEN; CDR2 reads SYDVKM. Here the CDR3 reads CASSPAIKGYTEAFF. CDR3 sequence (DNA): TGTGCCAGCAGCCCCGCGATAAAGGGGTACACTGAAGCTTTCTTT.

The rearrangement uses TRBV20-1 and TRBJ1-5; D perhaps matches TRBD1 (5 bases). The CDR3 is 14 residues long. Germline CDR1 reads DFQATT; CDR2 reads SNEGSKA (reference sequence). V was shortened by 3 bases and J by 2 bases, with 11 bases between the two germline ends. Here the CDR3 DNA reads TGCAGTGCTAGTTCGGGGGTAGGCAATCAGCCCCAGCATTTT. This encodes CSASSGVGNQPQHF.

Turning to this clone: Germline is not matched at one junction end, which may reflect a read error. The chain carries TRBV6-1 and TRBJ1-5; maybe TRBD1 (5 bases). Germline V gene data show CDR1 as MNHNS and CDR2 as SASEGT. CDR3 length: 12 amino acids. The CDR3 DNA is TGTGCCAGCAGAGAAGGGGACCGACCCCAGCATTTT. It encodes CASREGDRPQHF.

The chain uses TRBV18 and TRBJ2-2, with 9 bases aligning to TRBD1. Germline V gives CDR1 KGHSH, CDR2 LQKENI. With 4 bases clipped from V and 3 bases from J, the junction kept 3 bases outside the gene matches. The CDR3 runs 15 residues. The CDR3 DNA reads as TGTGCCAGCTCACGGGACAGGGATTACACCGGGGAGCTGTTTTTT. This gives the protein CASSRDRDYTGELFF.

This clone appeared once. The CDR3 nucleotides are TGTGCCAGCAGTCTTAGTACAGGTTCGGGTGAAGCTTTCTTT. Its protein product is CASSLSTGSGEAFF. This chain connects TRBV7-3 to TRBJ1-1; a weak D match, TRBD1 (5 bases). The CDR3 runs 14 residues. V was cut by 6 bases and J by 7 bases, with 18 bases left in between. Germline-derived CDR1 and CDR2 are SGHTA and FQGTGA.

V and J are TRBV28 and TRBJ1-4, with 9 nucleotides matching TRBD1. The CDR3 has 15 amino acids. Germline V gene lookup returns CDR1 MDHEN and CDR2 SYDVKM. Trimming cost V 6 bases and J 5 bases; bases outside gene matches: 7. The DNA for the CDR3 is TGTGCCAGCAGGGAGACAGGGGGTTCAAATGAAAAACTGTTTTTT. Encoded protein: CASRETGGSNEKLFF.

CDR3 nucleotides: TGCGCCAGCAGAGAACAGGGGCCAAGCTCTGGAAACACCATATATTTT. Its translation is CASREQGPSSGNTIYF. The chain has TRBV23-1 and TRBJ1-3, with 7 bases matching TRBD1. Being an ORF, TRBV23-1 has a function that is uncertain. Losses at the gene ends were 6 bases for V and 0 bases for J; bases not matched to a gene: 8. This CDR3 spans 16 amino acids.

V is TRBV3-1 (or the pseudogene TRBV3-2) and J is TRBJ2-2; tentatively, D is TRBD1 (5 bases). Trimming cost V 2 bases and J 2 bases, with 15 bases left between them. The CDR3 covers 17 residues. Germline loops: CDR1 LGHDT, CDR2 YNNKEL (reference sequence). CDR3 in amino acids: CASSQSQGTTNTGELFF. CDR3 in DNA: TGTGCCAGCAGCCAATCCCAGGGAACAACTAACACCGGGGAGCTGTTTTTT.

V is TRBV4-1 and J is TRBJ2-5, with 7 bases that match TRBD1. Losses at the gene ends were 3 bases for V and 5 bases for J; bases not matched to a gene: 21. The CDR3 consists of 19 residues. Per germline, CDR1 MGHRA and CDR2 YSYEKL. CDR3 bases: TGCGCCAGCAGCCACCAACCCGCTGATTCCGGGACAGTTTGGGAGACCCAGTACTTC. Translation gives CASSHQPADSGTVWETQYF.

The rearrangement links TRBV18 to TRBJ2-1; 9 bases are shared with TRBD1. The CDR3 has 19 residues. Losses at the gene ends were 6 bases for V and 10 bases for J; bases not matched to a gene: 25. Looked up from germline, CDR1 is KGHSH and CDR2 is LQKENI. The CDR3 sequence is CASSSSVGYRDRVLREQFF. CDR3 DNA: TGTGCCAGCTCCTCTAGCGTGGGGTACCGGGACAGGGTGCTTCGGGAGCAGTTCTTC.

The genes are TRBV7-2 and TRBJ1-4; 9 bases are shared with TRBD1. Germline trimming cut 4 bases from V and 5 bases from J; bases unmatched to any gene: 2. This CDR3 comprises 14 residues. Looked up from germline, CDR1 is SGHTA and CDR2 is FQGNSA. In DNA, the CDR3 is TGTGCCAGCAGCTCCGGGACAGGGAATGAAAAACTGTTTTTT. Its translation is CASSSGTGNEKLFF.

The chain links TRBV6-5 to TRBJ1-2; TRBD1 is a possible D gene (6 bases). V lost 6 bases and J lost 4, with 15 bases in between. The V gene's germline CDR1 is MNHEY and CDR2 SVGAGI. This CDR3 spans 14 amino acids. The CDR3 bases are TGTGCCAGCAGCGGCCATAACAGGGCCTATGGCTACACCTTC. This translates into CASSGHNRAYGYTF.

The V call is TRBV28, the J call TRBJ2-7; the match to TRBD2 covers 9 bases. J was trimmed by 6 bases and V by 5 bases; bases with no gene match: 8. CDR3 length: 14 amino acids. CDR1 MDHEN and CDR2 SYDVKM come from the germline V gene. The CDR3 DNA sequence: TGTGCCAGCAGTCCCGGGACTAGCTTTTCCGAGCAGTACTTC. This encodes CASSPGTSFSEQYF.

The rearrangement uses TRBV28 and TRBJ2-7; possibly TRBD2 for D (5 bases). Between the trimmed V and J ends, which lost 5 bases and 9 bases, there was a span of 14 bases. The CDR3 runs to 12 residues. Germline V CDR1 and CDR2: MDHEN, SYDVKM. CDR3 DNA sequence: TGTGCCAGCAGTCGATGGGAGTCGGGGCAGTACTTC. This encodes CASSRWESGQYF.

V and J are TRBV9 and TRBJ2-1; 8 bases align to TRBD2. The CDR3 is 13 amino acids. Trimming removed 3 bases from V and 7 bases from J; junction bases left unmatched: 3. Germline-derived CDR1 and CDR2 are SGDLS and YYNGEE. The DNA of the CDR3 is TGTGCCAGCAGCGCCGGGACTAGAAATGAGCAGTTCTTC. Its protein is CASSAGTRNEQFF. Drawing the rest from reference TRBV9 and TRBJ2-1, the complete variable domain is DSGVTQTPKHLITATGQRVTLRCSPRSGDLSVYWYQQSLDQGLQFLIQYYNGEERAKGNILERFSAQQFPDLHSELNLSSLELGDSALYFCASSAGTRNEQFFGPGTRLTVL.

The chain couples TRBV7-2 to TRBJ1-2; D unresolved. Trimming stripped 0 bases from V and 5 bases from J, with 10 bases between. This CDR3 spans 14 amino acids. Germline values: CDR1 SGHTA, CDR2 FQGNSA. The CDR3 region has the DNA TGTGCCAGCAGCTTAGCGCGCCTGGTATATGGCTACACCTTC. Translation: CASSLARLVYGYTF.

The genes are TRBV13 and TRBJ1-6; D not resolved. Germline CDR1 and CDR2: PRHDT and FYEKMQ (reference sequence). Trimming stripped 0 bases from V and 8 bases from J, with 2 bases between. This CDR3 has 12 residues. The CDR3 DNA reads as TGTGCCAGCAGCTTAGGCGATTCACCCCTCCACTTT. Its translation: CASSLGDSPLHF. Full variable domain (outside the CDR3, taken from reference TRBV13 and TRBJ1-6): AAGVIQSPRHLIKEKRETATLKCYPIPRHDTVYWYQQGPGQDPQFLISFYEKMQSDKGSIPDRFSAQQFSDYHSELNMSSLELGDSALYFCASSLGDSPLHFGNGTRLTVT.

The chain recombines TRBV25-1 with TRBJ1-2, with TRBD1 identical over 8 bases. V dropped 6 bases and J dropped 2; count of bases not matched to a gene: 8. The CDR3 covers 15 residues. Germline V gives CDR1 MGHDK, CDR2 SYGVNS. CDR3 residues: CASRASTGVNYGYTF. The DNA of the CDR3 is TGTGCCAGCAGAGCGTCGACAGGGGTAAACTATGGCTACACCTTC.